What follows describes a single T cell receptor beta chain. The antigen is unknown. Because this beta chain is a stray read in a library intended to capture alpha chains, its abundance should not be given much weight. Germline-derived CDR1 and CDR2 are SQVTM and ANQGSEA. V lost 7 bases and J 5 bases, leaving 6 bases between the germline ends. The CDR3 covers 10 residues. These data belong to a study of spatial heterogeneity in lung cancer. Study-wide findings and caveats: Higher tumor mutation counts went along with higher counts of expanded intratumoral alpha and beta TCRs.

TCRdb recomputed calls from the 5' RACE reads with MiXCR, one row per CDR3 protein. The data show 15,000 to 20,000 distinct CDR3 sequences, approximately 9.6% seen once. Regarding time point: sample taken at primary tumor resection. Sequencing was performed on lung tumor tissue, taken at surgery. The origin of this receptor is a female donor with early-stage non-small cell lung cancer. The rearrangement joins TRBV29-1 to TRBJ2-1, with a weak D call TRBD1 (5 bases). The CDR3 protein is CSGQNNEQFF. In DNA form, the CDR3 reads TGCAGCGGACAGAACAATGAGCAGTTCTTC.